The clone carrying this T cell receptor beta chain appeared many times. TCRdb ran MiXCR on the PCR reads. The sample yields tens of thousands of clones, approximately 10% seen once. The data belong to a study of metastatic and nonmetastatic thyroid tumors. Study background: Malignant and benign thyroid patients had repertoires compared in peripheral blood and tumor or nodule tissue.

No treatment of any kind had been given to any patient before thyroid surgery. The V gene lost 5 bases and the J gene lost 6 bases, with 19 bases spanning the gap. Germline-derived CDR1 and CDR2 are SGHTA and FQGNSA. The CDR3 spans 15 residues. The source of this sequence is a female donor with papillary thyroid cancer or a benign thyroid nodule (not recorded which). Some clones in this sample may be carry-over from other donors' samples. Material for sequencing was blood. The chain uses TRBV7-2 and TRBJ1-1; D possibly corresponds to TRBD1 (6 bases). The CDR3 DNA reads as TGTGCCAGCAGCCCTACCGGACAGTTTTTCCCTGAAGCTTTCTTT. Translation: CASSPTGQFFPEAFF.